These T cell receptor beta chains were read from a single sample in a study of cytomegalovirus exposure and HLA in healthy donors. TCRdb's copy holds only in-frame clones and misses some; the assay was immunoSEQ multiplex PCR. The profile shows about 200,000 clones, 82% of them singletons. The sequencing input was PBMCs. The receptors were sampled from a boy aged 2-15 years in good health and CMV-seronegative. The CDR3 runs from the conserved cysteine through the conserved F or W. D genes are given only for firm matches. Size is stated for part of the rows, as once, few or many counts, or as a class when the clone is expanded.

clone_size,d_call,j_call,v_call,cdr3_aa,cdr3_nt
few,.,TRBJ1-4,TRBV25-1,CASSEREKLFF,TGTGCCAGCAGTGAGAGGGAAAAACTGTTTTTT
.,TRBD1,TRBJ1-1,TRBV10-3,CATVRGGADTEAFF,TGTGCCACAGTACGAGGGGGCGCGGACACTGAAGCTTTCTTT
.,.,TRBJ2-7,TRBV9,CASSVVGGEQYF,TGTGCCAGCAGCGTAGTAGGAGGCGAGCAGTACTTC
.,TRBD2,TRBJ2-3,TRBV7-8,CASSLGLAGGPTFTDTQYF,TGTGCCAGCAGCTTAGGACTAGCGGGGGGCCCTACCTTCACAGATACGCAGTATTTT
.,.,TRBJ1-1,TRBV7-9,CASSSQNTEAFF,TGTGCCAGCAGCTCACAGAACACTGAAGCTTTCTTT
.,.,TRBJ1-2,TRBV19,CASSIRQGGYTF,TGTGCCAGTAGTATCCGGCAGGGGGGCTACACCTTC
.,TRBD2,TRBJ2-5,TRBV7-9,CASSLESGGQETQYF,TGTGCCAGCAGCTTAGAAAGCGGGGGTCAAGAGACCCAGTACTTC
.,TRBD2,TRBJ2-3,TRBV5-4,CASSARGGQADTQYF,TGTGCCAGCAGCGCGCGGGGGGGCCAAGCAGATACGCAGTATTTT
.,.,TRBJ1-2,TRBV7-9,CASSLAVQSYGYTF,TGTGCCAGCAGCTTAGCGGTACAATCTTATGGCTACACCTTC
.,.,TRBJ1-3,TRBV7-2,CASSPSIGNTIYF,TGTGCCAGCAGCCCAAGCATAGGAAACACCATATATTTT
.,TRBD1,TRBJ2-7,TRBV27,CASSLYWDRADLEQYF,TGTGCCAGCAGTTTATACTGGGACAGGGCTGACTTGGAGCAGTACTTC
.,TRBD1,TRBJ2-7,TRBV20-1,CSARNRGEQYF,TGCAGTGCTAGAAACAGGGGCGAGCAGTACTTC
.,TRBD1,TRBJ1-4,TRBV18,CASSPRDSGNEKLFF,TGTGCCAGCTCCCCCCGGGACAGCGGGAATGAAAAACTGTTTTTT
few,TRBD1,TRBJ1-6,TRBV5-1,CASSLQGANSPLHF,TGCGCCAGCAGCCTCCAGGGGGCGAATTCACCCCTCCACTTT
.,TRBD1,TRBJ1-2,TRBV6-1,CASRSYRGRSYGYTF,TGTGCCAGCAGGTCCTACAGGGGGCGTAGCTATGGCTACACCTTC
.,.,TRBJ1-5,TRBV30,CAWSYRDAYNQPQHF,TGTGCTTGGAGCTACAGGGATGCGTACAATCAGCCCCAGCATTTT
few,.,TRBJ2-1,TRBV5-4,CASSQSSASYNEQFF,TGTGCCAGCAGCCAATCTAGCGCCTCCTACAATGAGCAGTTCTTC
.,.,TRBJ1-1,TRBV6-5,CASSPMTAGGTEAFF,TGTGCCAGCAGTCCTATGACCGCGGGGGGCACTGAAGCTTTCTTT
.,.,TRBJ1-1,TRBV9,CASSVDMSNTEAFF,TGTGCCAGCAGCGTAGATATGTCGAACACTGAAGCTTTCTTT
.,TRBD2,TRBJ2-1,TRBV4-2,CASSQDSAAGRNEQFF,TGTGCCAGCAGCCAAGATAGCGCAGCGGGGAGAAATGAGCAGTTCTTC
.,TRBD2,TRBJ2-5,TRBV7-2,CASSLGGLVMGETQYF,TGTGCCAGCAGCTTAGGAGGACTAGTAATGGGAGAGACCCAGTACTTC
once,TRBD1,TRBJ1-2,TRBV6-4,CANSRDRVDGYTF,TGTGCCAACTCAAGAGACAGGGTGGACGGCTACACCTTC
.,.,TRBJ2-2,TRBV7-9,CASSLSTGELFF,TGTGCCAGCAGCCTTTCCACCGGGGAGCTGTTTTTT
.,TRBD1,TRBJ1-1,TRBV29-1,CSVTGTGTPEGTEAFF,TGCAGCGTGACCGGGACAGGGACCCCCGAGGGAACTGAAGCTTTCTTT